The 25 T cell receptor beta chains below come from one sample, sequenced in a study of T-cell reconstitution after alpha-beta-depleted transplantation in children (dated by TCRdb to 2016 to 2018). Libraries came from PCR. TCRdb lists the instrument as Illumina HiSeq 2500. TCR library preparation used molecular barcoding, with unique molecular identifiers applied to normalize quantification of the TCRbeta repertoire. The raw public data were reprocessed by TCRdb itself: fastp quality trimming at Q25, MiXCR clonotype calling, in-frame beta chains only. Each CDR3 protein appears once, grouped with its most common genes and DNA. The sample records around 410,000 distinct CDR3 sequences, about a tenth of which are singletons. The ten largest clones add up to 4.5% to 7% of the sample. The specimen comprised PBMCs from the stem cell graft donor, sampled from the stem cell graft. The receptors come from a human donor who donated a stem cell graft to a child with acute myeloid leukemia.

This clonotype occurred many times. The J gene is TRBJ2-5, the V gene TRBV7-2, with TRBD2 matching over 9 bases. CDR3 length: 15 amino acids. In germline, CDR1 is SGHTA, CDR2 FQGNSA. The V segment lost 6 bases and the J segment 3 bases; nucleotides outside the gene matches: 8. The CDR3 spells CASRLMGLAEETQYF. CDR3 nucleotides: TGTGCCAGCAGGCTAATGGGACTAGCTGAAGAGACCCAGTACTTC.

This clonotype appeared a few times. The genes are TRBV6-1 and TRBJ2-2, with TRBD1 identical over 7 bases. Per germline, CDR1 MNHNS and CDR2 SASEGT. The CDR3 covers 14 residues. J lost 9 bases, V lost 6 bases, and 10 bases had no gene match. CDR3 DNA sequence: TGTGCCAGCAGCCTTTATAGAGGGGGCCGGGAGCTGTTTTTT. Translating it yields CASSLYRGGRELFF.

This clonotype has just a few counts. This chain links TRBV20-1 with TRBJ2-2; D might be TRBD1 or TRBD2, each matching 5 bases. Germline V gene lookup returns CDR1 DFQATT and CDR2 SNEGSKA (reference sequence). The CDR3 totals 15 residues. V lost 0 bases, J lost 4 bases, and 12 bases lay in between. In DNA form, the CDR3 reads TGCAGTGCTAGAGATGAGGGGACGGGCACCGGGGAGCTGTTTTTT. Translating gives CSARDEGTGTGELFF.

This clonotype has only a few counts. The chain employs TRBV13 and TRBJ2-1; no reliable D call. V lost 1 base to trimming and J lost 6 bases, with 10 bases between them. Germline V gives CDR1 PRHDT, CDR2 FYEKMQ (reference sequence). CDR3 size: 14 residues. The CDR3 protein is CASSLDGRSNEQFF. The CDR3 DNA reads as TGTGCCAGCAGCTTAGACGGCAGAAGCAATGAGCAGTTCTTC.

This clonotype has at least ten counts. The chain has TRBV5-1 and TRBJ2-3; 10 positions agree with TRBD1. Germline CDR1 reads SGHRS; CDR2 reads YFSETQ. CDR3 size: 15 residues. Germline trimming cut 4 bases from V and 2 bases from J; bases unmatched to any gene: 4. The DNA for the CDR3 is TGCGCCAGCAGCCAGGGACAGGGGAACACAGATACGCAGTATTTT. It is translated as CASSQGQGNTDTQYF. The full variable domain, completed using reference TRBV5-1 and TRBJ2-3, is KAGVTQTPRYLIKTRGQQVTLSCSPISGHRSVSWYQQTPGQGLQFLFEYFSETQRNKGNFPGRFSGRQFSNSRSEMNVSTLELGDSALYLCASSQGQGNTDTQYFGPGTRLTVL.

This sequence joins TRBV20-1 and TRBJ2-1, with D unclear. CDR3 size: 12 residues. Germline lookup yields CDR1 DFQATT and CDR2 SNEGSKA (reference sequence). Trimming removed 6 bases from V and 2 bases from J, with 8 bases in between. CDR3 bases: TGCAGTGCCGCGCTCCCCTACAATGAGCAGTTCTTC. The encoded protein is CSAALPYNEQFF.

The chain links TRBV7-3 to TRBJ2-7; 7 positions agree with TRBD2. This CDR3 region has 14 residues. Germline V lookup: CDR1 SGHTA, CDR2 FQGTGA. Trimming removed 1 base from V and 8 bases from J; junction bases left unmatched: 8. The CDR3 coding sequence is TGTGCCAGCAGCTTAAATGGTCTAGCGGAGAAGCAGTACTTC. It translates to CASSLNGLAEKQYF.

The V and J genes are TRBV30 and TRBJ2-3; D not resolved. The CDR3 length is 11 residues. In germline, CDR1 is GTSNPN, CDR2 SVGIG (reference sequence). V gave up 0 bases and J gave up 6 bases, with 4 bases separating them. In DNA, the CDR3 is TGTGCCTGGAGTGTTACGGATACGCAGTATTTT. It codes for CAWSVTDTQYF.

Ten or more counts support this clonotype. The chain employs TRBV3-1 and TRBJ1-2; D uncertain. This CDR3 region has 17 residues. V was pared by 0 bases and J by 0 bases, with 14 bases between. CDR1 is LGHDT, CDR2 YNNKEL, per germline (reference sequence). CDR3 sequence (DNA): TGTGCCAGCAGCCAAGATATAACAGTGTCCCCTAACTATGGCTACACCTTC. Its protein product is CASSQDITVSPNYGYTF.

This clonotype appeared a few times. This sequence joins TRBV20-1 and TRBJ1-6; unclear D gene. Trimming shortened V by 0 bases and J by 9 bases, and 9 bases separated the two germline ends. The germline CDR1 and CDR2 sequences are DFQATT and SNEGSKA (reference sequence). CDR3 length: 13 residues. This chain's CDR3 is CSARDGVSSPLHF. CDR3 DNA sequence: TGCAGTGCTAGAGATGGTGTGAGTTCACCCCTCCACTTT.

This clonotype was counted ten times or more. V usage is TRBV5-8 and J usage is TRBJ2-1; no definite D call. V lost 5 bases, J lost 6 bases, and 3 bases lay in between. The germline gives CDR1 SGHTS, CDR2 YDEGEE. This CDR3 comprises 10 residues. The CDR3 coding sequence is TGTGCCAGCAGGCGCAATGAGCAGTTCTTC. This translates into CASRRNEQFF. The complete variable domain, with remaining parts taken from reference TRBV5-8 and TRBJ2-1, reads EAGVTQSPTHLIKTRGQQATLRCSPISGHTSVYWYQQALGLGLQFLLWYDEGEERNRGNFPPRFSGRQFPNYSSELNVNALELEDSALYLCASRRNEQFFGPGTRLTVL.

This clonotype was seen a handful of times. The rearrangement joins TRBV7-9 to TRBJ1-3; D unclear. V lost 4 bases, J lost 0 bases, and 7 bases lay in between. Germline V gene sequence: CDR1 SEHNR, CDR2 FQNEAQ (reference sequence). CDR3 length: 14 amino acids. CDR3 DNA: TGTGCCAGCAGCTCTCGGAGCTCTGGAAACACCATATATTTT. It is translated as CASSSRSSGNTIYF.

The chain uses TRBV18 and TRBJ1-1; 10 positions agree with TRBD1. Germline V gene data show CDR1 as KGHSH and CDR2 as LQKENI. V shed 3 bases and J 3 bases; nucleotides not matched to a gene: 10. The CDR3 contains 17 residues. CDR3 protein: CASSPKVGQGGDTEAFF. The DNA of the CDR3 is TGTGCCAGCTCACCCAAGGTTGGACAGGGGGGAGACACTGAAGCTTTCTTT.

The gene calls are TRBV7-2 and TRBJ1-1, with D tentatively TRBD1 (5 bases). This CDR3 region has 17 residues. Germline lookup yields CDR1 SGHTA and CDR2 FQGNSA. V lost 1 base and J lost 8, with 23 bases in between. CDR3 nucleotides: TGTGCCAGCAGCTTAGGGGGGAAAGGGACGGAATTTTGGGAAGCTTTCTTT. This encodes CASSLGGKGTEFWEAFF. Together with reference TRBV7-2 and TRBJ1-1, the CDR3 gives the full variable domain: GAGVSQSPSNKVTEKGKDVELRCDPISGHTALYWYRQSLGQGLEFLIYFQGNSAPDKSGLPSDRFSAERTGGSVSTLTIQRTQQEDSAVYLCASSLGGKGTEFWEAFFGQGTRLTVV.

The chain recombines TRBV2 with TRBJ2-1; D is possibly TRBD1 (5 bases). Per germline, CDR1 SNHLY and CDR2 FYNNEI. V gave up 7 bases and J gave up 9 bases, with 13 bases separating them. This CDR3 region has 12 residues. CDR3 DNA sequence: TGTGCCAGCATCTTCGACCAGGGTGAGCAGTTCTTC. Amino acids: CASIFDQGEQFF.

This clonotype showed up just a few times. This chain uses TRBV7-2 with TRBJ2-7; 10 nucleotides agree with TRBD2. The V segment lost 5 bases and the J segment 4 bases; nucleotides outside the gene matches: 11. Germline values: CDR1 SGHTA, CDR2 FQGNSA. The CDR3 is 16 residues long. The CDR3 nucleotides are TGTGCCAGCAGCCCCATTCGTACTAGCGGGAAATACGAGCAGTACTTC. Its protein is CASSPIRTSGKYEQYF.

CDR3 sequence reads: CASSLDPVDGEQFF. The CDR3, as DNA: TGCGCCAGCAGCTTGGATCCCGTGGACGGAGAGCAGTTCTTC. The genes are TRBV5-1 and TRBJ2-1; no firm D call. CDR3 length: 14 amino acids. V lost 0 bases to trimming and J lost 10 bases, with 14 bases between them. From germline, CDR1 is SGHRS and CDR2 YFSETQ.

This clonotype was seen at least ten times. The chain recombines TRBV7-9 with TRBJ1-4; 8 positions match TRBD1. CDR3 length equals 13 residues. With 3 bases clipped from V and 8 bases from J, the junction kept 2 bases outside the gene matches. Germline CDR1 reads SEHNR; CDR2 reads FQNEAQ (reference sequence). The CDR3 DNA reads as TGTGCCAGCAGCTTCCAGGGGGCGGAAAAACTGTTTTTT. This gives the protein CASSFQGAEKLFF.

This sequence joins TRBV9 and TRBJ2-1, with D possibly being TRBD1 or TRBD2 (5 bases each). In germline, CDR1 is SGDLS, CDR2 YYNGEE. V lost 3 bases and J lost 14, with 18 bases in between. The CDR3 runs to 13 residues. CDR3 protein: CASSGPRDQSEFF. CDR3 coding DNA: TGTGCCAGCAGCGGGCCCCGGGACCAAAGTGAGTTCTTC. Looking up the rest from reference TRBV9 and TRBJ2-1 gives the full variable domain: DSGVTQTPKHLITATGQRVTLRCSPRSGDLSVYWYQQSLDQGLQFLIQYYNGEERAKGNILERFSAQQFPDLHSELNLSSLELGDSALYFCASSGPRDQSEFFGPGTRLTVL.

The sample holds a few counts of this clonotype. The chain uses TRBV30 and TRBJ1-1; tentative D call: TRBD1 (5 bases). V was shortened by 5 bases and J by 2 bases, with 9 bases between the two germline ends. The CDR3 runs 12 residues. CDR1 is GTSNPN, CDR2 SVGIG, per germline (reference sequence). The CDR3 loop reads CAWGGSNTEAFF. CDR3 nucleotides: TGTGCCTGGGGGGGTAGTAACACTGAAGCTTTCTTT.

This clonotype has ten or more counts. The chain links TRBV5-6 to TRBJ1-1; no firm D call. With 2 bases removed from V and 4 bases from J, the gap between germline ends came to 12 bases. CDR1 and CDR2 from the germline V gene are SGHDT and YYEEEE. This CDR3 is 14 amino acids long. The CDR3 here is CASSLPPGRTEAFF. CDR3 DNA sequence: TGTGCCAGCAGCTTACCCCCGGGCCGCACTGAAGCTTTCTTT. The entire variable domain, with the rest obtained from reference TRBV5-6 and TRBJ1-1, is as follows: DAGVTQSPTHLIKTRGQQVTLRCSPKSGHDTVSWYQQALGQGPQFIFQYYEEEERQRGNFPDRFSGHQFPNYSSELNVNALLLGDSALYLCASSLPPGRTEAFFGQGTRLTVV.

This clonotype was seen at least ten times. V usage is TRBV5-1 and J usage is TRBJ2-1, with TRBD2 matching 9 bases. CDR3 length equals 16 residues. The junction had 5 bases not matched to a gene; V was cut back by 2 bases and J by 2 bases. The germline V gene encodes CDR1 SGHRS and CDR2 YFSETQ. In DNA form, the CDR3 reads TGCGCCAGCAGCTTTGCGGGAGGGCCAACCTACAATGAGCAGTTCTTC. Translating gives CASSFAGGPTYNEQFF.

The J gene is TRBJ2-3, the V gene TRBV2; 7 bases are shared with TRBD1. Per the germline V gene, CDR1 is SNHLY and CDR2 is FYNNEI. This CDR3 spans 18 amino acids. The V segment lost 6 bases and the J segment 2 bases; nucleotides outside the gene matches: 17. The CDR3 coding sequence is TGTGCCAGCAGATCGTCGGGACAGCGAGCTACTTACACAGATACGCAGTATTTT. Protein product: CASRSSGQRATYTDTQYF.

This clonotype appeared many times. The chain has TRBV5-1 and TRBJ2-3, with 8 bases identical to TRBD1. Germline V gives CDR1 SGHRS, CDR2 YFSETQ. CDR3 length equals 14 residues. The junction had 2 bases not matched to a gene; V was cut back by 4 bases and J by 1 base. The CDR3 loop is CASSTGQGTDTQYF. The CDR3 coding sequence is TGCGCCAGCAGCACGGGACAGGGCACAGATACGCAGTATTTT.

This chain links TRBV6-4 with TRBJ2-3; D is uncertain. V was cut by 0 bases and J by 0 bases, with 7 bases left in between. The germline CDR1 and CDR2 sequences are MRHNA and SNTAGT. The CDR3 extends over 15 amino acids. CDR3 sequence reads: CASSDSTGSTDTQYF. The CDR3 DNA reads TGTGCCAGCAGTGACTCGACTGGCAGCACAGATACGCAGTATTTT.